The present entry profiles one TCR beta chain with its context. These data are taken from a study of technical replicates of blood from a few donors. Libraries were prepared by immunoSEQ multiplex PCR; TCRdb keeps only in-frame clonotypes and omits some of them. The sample contains 100,000 or so clones, over 90% of which appear only once. The CDR3 spans 14 residues. The V gene lost 4 bases and the J gene lost 1 base, with 11 bases spanning the gap. Germline lookup yields CDR1 SGHRS and CDR2 YFSETQ. Material: T cells isolated from PBMCs. The source is a human donor in good health. This chain joins TRBV5-1 and TRBJ1-1, with D hard to call. Here the CDR3 reads CASSLTRGNTEAFF. CDR3 nucleotide sequence: TGCGCCAGCAGCCTGACTCGGGGGAACACTGAAGCTTTCTTT.